Shown below are 22 T cell receptor beta chains from a single sample sequenced in a study of technical replicates of blood from a few donors. The data were produced by immunoSEQ multiplex PCR, yet TCRdb's version contains in-frame clones alone and is incomplete. The sample yields over 25,000 clones, roughly 92% seen once. Sequencing used PBMCs. Every receptor here comes from a human donor in good health. Some clones in this sample may be carry-over from other donors' samples.

The chain carries TRBV10-3 and TRBJ1-2; D unclear. This CDR3 has 13 amino acids. Germline assignment: CDR1 ENHRY and CDR2 SYGVKD. Trimming removed 3 bases at V and 2 bases at J, with 7 bases between. The CDR3 DNA is TGTGCCATCAGTGATCACAGAAACTATGGCTACACCTTC. It yields the protein CAISDHRNYGYTF.

V gene TRBV28 combines with J gene TRBJ2-7, with 7 bases aligning to TRBD1. J was trimmed by 1 base and V by 4 bases; bases with no gene match: 7. Germline V lookup: CDR1 MDHEN, CDR2 SYDVKM. This CDR3 has 15 amino acids. CDR3 bases: TGTGCCAGCAGTTCGACAGGGCAAATTTCCTACGAGCAGTACTTC. It yields the protein CASSSTGQISYEQYF.

The chain is built from TRBV7-2 and TRBJ1-1, with D possibly being TRBD1 (6 bases). The CDR3 consists of 15 residues. Trimming took 7 bases from V and 1 from J, leaving 16 bases between them. The germline gives CDR1 SGHTA, CDR2 FQGNSA. CDR3 sequence: CASTLRQVENTEAFF. CDR3 bases: TGTGCCAGCACCTTGAGACAGGTCGAGAACACTGAAGCTTTCTTT.

V and J are TRBV5-5 and TRBJ2-2, with 11 bases identical to TRBD1. The CDR3 is 19 residues long. From germline, CDR1 is SGHKS and CDR2 YYEKEE (reference sequence). V trimming: 4 bases; J trimming: 3 bases; junction bases outside the gene matches: 14. CDR3 in DNA: TGTGCCAGCAGCAAAGGACAGGGGGCCGCCGTTGCGTACACCGGGGAGCTGTTTTTT. It translates to CASSKGQGAAVAYTGELFF.

This chain uses TRBV18 with TRBJ1-2; D is perhaps TRBD1 (5 bases). This CDR3 is built from 14 residues. Trimming cost V 0 bases and J 8 bases, with 13 bases left between them. The germline V gene has CDR1 KGHSH and CDR2 LQKENI. CDR3 nucleotide sequence: TGTGCCAGCTCACCACCGGCCAGGGTTGACGGCTACACCTTC. As protein: CASSPPARVDGYTF.

The chain combines TRBV19 with TRBJ1-2; a weak D match, TRBD1 (6 bases). The CDR3 runs to 14 residues. The germline V gene encodes CDR1 LNHDA and CDR2 SQIVND (reference sequence). V shed 5 bases and J shed 8 bases, with 18 bases lying between them. The CDR3 sequence is CASSLPGTGGGYTF. The DNA of the CDR3 is TGTGCCAGTAGTCTCCCCGGTACGGGGGGCGGCTACACCTTC.

The J gene is TRBJ2-5, the V gene TRBV10-3; 9 nucleotides match TRBD1. The CDR3 covers 13 residues. Germline V gene lookup returns CDR1 ENHRY and CDR2 SYGVKD. The V and J ends lost 4 bases and 5 bases, in that order; junction bases with no gene match: 2. In DNA, the CDR3 is TGTGCCATCAGTGGGGACAGGGAGGAGACCCAGTACTTC. Residues: CAISGDREETQYF.

This clone is a singleton in its sample. This chain joins TRBV9 and TRBJ2-7; D possibly corresponds to TRBD1 (6 bases). The CDR3 runs to 15 residues. CDR1 and CDR2 (germline): SGDLS, YYNGEE. V dropped 0 bases and J dropped 6 bases, with 16 bases sitting between them. CDR3 DNA: TGTGCCAGCAGCGTAGGTGGGGGCGCGTTGGGCGAGCAGTACTTC. This translates into CASSVGGGALGEQYF. The variable domain in full, completed from reference TRBV9 and TRBJ2-7, reads DSGVTQTPKHLITATGQRVTLRCSPRSGDLSVYWYQQSLDQGLQFLIQYYNGEERAKGNILERFSAQQFPDLHSELNLSSLELGDSALYFCASSVGGGALGEQYFGPGTRLTVT.

The J gene is TRBJ1-1, the V gene TRBV19; TRBD1 is a possible D gene (6 bases). The CDR3 spans 13 residues. Trimming shortened V by 4 bases and J by 5 bases, and 11 bases separated the two germline ends. Germline assignment: CDR1 LNHDA and CDR2 SQIVND (reference sequence). The CDR3 spells CASSKGVWTEAFF. The CDR3 coding sequence is TGTGCCAGTAGTAAGGGGGTTTGGACTGAAGCTTTCTTT.

The rearrangement uses TRBV5-6 and TRBJ2-7; 8 bases agree with TRBD1. Germline-derived CDR1 and CDR2 are SGHDT and YYEEEE. With 3 bases clipped from V and 7 bases from J, the junction kept 6 bases outside the gene matches. There are 13 residues in the CDR3. This chain's CDR3 is CASSSDREWEQYF. The DNA of the CDR3 is TGTGCCAGCAGCTCGGACAGGGAATGGGAGCAGTACTTC.

The chain carries TRBV6-1 and TRBJ2-2, with a possible D match to TRBD1 (5 bases). CDR3 size: 13 residues. CDR1 and CDR2 (germline): MNHNS, SASEGT. V lost 7 bases to trimming and J lost 1 base, with 7 bases between them. As DNA, the CDR3 is TGTGCCAGCACTGGACAGAACACCGGGGAGCTGTTTTTT. This translates into CASTGQNTGELFF.

The chain has TRBV12-5 and TRBJ2-5; TRBD2 matches at 7 bases. Germline V gene lookup returns CDR1 LGHNT and CDR2 FRNRAP. There are 12 residues in the CDR3. J lost 5 bases, V lost 4 bases, and 1 base had no gene match. CDR3 region: CASGSGGETQYF. CDR3 DNA: TGTGCTAGTGGTTCCGGGGGGGAGACCCAGTACTTC.

The rearrangement uses TRBV5-1 and TRBJ2-2; no reliable D call. The CDR3 is 15 amino acids. Germline V gene data show CDR1 as SGHRS and CDR2 as YFSETQ. Deletions cut 2 bases from V and 4 bases from J, with 12 bases between. CDR3 residues: CASSFNPESTGELFF. The CDR3 region has the DNA TGCGCCAGCAGCTTTAACCCAGAAAGCACCGGGGAGCTGTTTTTT.

V gene TRBV13 combines with J gene TRBJ1-2; D not certain. CDR1 is PRHDT and CDR2 is FYEKMQ in the germline V gene (reference sequence). V shed 6 bases and J shed 8 bases, with 10 bases lying between them. This CDR3 region has 11 residues. As DNA, the CDR3 is TGTGCCAGCAGTCGAGGCCCGGGCTACACCTTC. This sequence encodes CASSRGPGYTF. Drawing the rest from reference TRBV13 and TRBJ1-2, the complete variable domain is AAGVIQSPRHLIKEKRETATLKCYPIPRHDTVYWYQQGPGQDPQFLISFYEKMQSDKGSIPDRFSAQQFSDYHSELNMSSLELGDSALYFCASSRGPGYTFGSGTRLTVV.

The rearrangement uses TRBV19 and TRBJ1-2; D perhaps matches TRBD1 (5 bases). The V and J ends lost 7 bases and 3 bases respectively, with 18 bases between them. Germline-derived CDR1 and CDR2 are LNHDA and SQIVND (reference sequence). This CDR3 spans 15 amino acids. The CDR3 coding sequence is TGTGCCAGTACCCTAGGACACAAACACGACTATGGCTACACCTTC. This translates into CASTLGHKHDYGYTF.

The V gene is TRBV27, the J gene TRBJ2-7, with 9 bases identical to TRBD1. This CDR3 region has 13 residues. The V gene's germline CDR1 is MNHEY and CDR2 SMNVEV (reference sequence). The J segment lost 5 bases and the V segment lost 6 bases, leaving 5 bases of the junction unmatched. CDR3 sequence: CASSLTGGNEQYF. For the CDR3, the DNA is TGTGCCAGCAGCCTGACAGGGGGTAACGAGCAGTACTTC.

This chain uses TRBV5-6 with TRBJ1-1; TRBD1 is a possible D gene (6 bases). The CDR3 runs to 14 residues. V dropped 2 bases and J dropped 4 bases, with 12 bases sitting between them. Germline CDR1 and CDR2: SGHDT and YYEEEE. This CDR3 is CASSFAGQFTEAFF. The CDR3 nucleotides read TGTGCCAGCAGCTTTGCCGGACAGTTCACTGAAGCTTTCTTT.

The V gene is TRBV4-2, the J gene TRBJ2-7; 8 bases are shared with TRBD2. The junction had 17 bases not matched to a gene; V was cut back by 0 bases and J by 1 base. CDR1 LGHNA and CDR2 YNFKEQ come from the germline V gene. CDR3 length equals 20 residues. CDR3 region: CASSQDPGLAGLWGSYEQYF. The CDR3 DNA is TGTGCCAGCAGCCAAGATCCGGGGCTAGCGGGCCTTTGGGGTTCCTACGAGCAGTACTTC.

V and J are TRBV7-9 and TRBJ1-6, with a weak D call TRBD1 (6 bases). This CDR3 has 14 residues. With 6 bases removed from V and 10 bases from J, the gap between germline ends came to 16 bases. Germline V gene lookup returns CDR1 SEHNR and CDR2 FQNEAQ (reference sequence). DNA for the CDR3: TGTGCCAGCAGAGCGGGGGCGGCGGGCTCACCCCTCCACTTT. Encoded protein: CASRAGAAGSPLHF. Full variable domain (remainder filled in from reference TRBV7-9 and TRBJ1-6): DTGVSQNPRHKITKRGQNVTFRCDPISEHNRLYWYRQTLGQGPEFLTYFQNEAQLEKSRLLSDRFSAERPKGSFSTLEIQRTEQGDSAMYLCASRAGAAGSPLHFGNGTRLTVT.

This clone was counted a single time. This sequence joins TRBV6-5 and TRBJ2-7; 8 bases map to TRBD2. Germline V gene data show CDR1 as MNHEY and CDR2 as SVGAGI. The CDR3 runs to 15 residues. V gave up 6 bases and J gave up 0 bases; unmatched junction bases: 7. CDR3 in DNA: TGTGCCAGCAGCCCTCAGCGGGGGAACTCCTACGAGCAGTACTTC. This gives the protein CASSPQRGNSYEQYF.

The chain carries TRBV5-1 and TRBJ1-2; 8 bases map to TRBD1. V was clipped by 4 bases and J by 9 bases; unmatched bases: 8. Germline-derived CDR1 and CDR2 are SGHRS and YFSETQ. The CDR3 length is 13 residues. For the CDR3, the DNA is TGCGCCAGCAGCCAAGACAGGGGAACGCGCTACACCTTC. Residues: CASSQDRGTRYTF.

CDR3 DNA sequence: TGTGCCAGCTCACGTCGCGGGCTGAACACTGAAGCTTTCTTT. Translated, it gives CASSRRGLNTEAFF. The chain is built from TRBV18 and TRBJ1-1; D remains ambiguous. Germline CDR1 is KGHSH and CDR2 is LQKENI. V lost 4 bases to trimming and J lost 0 bases, with 9 bases between them. CDR3 length: 14 residues.